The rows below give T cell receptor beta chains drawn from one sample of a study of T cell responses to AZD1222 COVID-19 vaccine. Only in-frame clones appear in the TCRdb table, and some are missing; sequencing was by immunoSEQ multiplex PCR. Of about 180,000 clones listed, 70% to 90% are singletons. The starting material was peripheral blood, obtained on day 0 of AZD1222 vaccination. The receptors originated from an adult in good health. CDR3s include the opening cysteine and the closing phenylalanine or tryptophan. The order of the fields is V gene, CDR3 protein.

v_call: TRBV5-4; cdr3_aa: CASSLDWGVNTEAFF
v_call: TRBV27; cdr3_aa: CASNGLAGNNEQFF
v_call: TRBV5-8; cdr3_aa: CASSLSIRGGDEQFF
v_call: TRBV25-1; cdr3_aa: CASGRLSSGANVLTF
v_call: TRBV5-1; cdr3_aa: CASSSGGRGTGELFF
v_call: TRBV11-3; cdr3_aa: CASSLVVAGPPDTIYF
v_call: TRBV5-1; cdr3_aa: CASSTPTGHNEQFF
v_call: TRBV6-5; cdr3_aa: CASSRVGGNYGYTF
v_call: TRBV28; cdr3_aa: CASSSWRGQGNQPQHF
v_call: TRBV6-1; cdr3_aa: CASGQGQETQYF
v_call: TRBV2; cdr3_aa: CASRKQGVGDTEAFF
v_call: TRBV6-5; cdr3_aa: CASSSLAGVYGYTF
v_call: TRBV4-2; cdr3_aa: CASSHPSLPQGSSYNEQFF
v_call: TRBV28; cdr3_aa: CASRGGPFEEKLFF
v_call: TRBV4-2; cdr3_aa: CASSQEAGGNTGELFF
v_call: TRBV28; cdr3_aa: CASSFLSNQPQHF
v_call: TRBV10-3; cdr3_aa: CAISEKGEAFF
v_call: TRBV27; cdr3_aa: CASSRQGAISHGYTF
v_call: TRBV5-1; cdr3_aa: CASSPARGEKLFF
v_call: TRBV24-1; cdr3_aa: CATSDLDRGPYNEQFF
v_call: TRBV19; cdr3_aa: CASSGTSSNTGELFF
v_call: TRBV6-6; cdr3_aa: CASSYTSGGPTEAFF
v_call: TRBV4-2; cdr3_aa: CASSPFSGEETQYF
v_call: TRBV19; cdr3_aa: CASSGKTGAGSEKLFF
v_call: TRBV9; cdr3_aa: CASSVDGGFNQPQHF
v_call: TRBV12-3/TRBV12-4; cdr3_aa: CASSLGSNSPLHF
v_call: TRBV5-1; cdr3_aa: CASTIGGPTVPNSGANVLTF
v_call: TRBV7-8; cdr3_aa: CASIPSVRSGANVLTF
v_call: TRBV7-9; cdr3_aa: CASSSARDRVVGTGELFF
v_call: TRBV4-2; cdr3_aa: CASSQATGELFF
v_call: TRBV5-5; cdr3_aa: CASSSGQGAGTEAFF
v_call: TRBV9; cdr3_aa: CASSVAVGWNTEAFF
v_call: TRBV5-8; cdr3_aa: CASSLRSSSGNTIYF
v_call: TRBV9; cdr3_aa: CASSVTGTVYNEQFF
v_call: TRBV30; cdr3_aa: CAWSGLAGSNEQFF
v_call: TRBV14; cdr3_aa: CASSQSTWEQFF
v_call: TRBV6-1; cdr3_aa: CASSDEIYQPQHF
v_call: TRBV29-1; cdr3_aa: CSAIRDHMNTEAFF
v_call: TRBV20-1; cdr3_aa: CSARLDGEAFF
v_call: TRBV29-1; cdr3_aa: CSVADRGSNQPQHF
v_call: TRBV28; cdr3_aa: CASSLFTGTGTEKLFF
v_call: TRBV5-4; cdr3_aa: CASSPRRTSGRGNEQFF
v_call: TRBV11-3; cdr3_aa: CASSSGTGDVFF
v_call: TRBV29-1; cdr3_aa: CSAWDRLHEQYF
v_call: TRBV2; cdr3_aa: CATSPGQDYGYTF
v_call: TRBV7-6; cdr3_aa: CASSGIPGAGSETQYF
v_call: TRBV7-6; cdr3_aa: CASSLADRGSYEQYF
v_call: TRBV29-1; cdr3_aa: CSVGDRGNTEAFF
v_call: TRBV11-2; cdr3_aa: CASSDPLAGRYGTGELFF
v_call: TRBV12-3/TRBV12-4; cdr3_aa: CASSTGYEQYF
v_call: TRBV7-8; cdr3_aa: CASSSSIMGRIANYGYTF
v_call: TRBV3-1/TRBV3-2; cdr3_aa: CASSRDPINSPLHF
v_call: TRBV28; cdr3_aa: CASSFVLAGTMHSNQPQHF
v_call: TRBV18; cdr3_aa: CASSGSGANVLTF